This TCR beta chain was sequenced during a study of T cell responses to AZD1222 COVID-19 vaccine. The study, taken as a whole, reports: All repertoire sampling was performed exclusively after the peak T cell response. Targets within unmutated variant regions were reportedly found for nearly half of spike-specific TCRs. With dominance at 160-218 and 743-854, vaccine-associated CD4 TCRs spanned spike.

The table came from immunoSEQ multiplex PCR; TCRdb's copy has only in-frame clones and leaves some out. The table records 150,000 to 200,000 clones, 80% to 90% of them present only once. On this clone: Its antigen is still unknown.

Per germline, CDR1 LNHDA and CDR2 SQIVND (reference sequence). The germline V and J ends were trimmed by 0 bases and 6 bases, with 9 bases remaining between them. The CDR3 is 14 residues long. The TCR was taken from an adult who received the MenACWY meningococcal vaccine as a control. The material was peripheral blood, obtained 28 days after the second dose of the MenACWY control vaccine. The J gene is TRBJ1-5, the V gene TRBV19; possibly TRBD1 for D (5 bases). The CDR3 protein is CASSIDRDVQPQHF. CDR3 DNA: TGTGCCAGTAGTATAGACAGGGATGTTCAGCCCCAGCATTTT.